This is a list of T cell receptor beta chains from one sample in a study of cytomegalovirus exposure and HLA in healthy donors. This table comes from immunoSEQ multiplex PCR, and its TCRdb copy is limited to in-frame clones, with some not included. Its clone listing holds under 130,000 clones. The sequenced material came from PBMCs. The receptors originated from a man aged 35-49 years in good health and CMV-seronegative. Each CDR3 is given with its conserved first and last residue. The order of the fields is J gene, D gene, V gene, CDR3 protein, CDR3 DNA. The D gene is left open where the match is weak.

>TRBJ1-1|-|TRBV7-7
CASSLTENTEAFF
TGTGCCAGCAGCTTGACAGAGAACACTGAAGCTTTCTTT
>TRBJ1-5|-|TRBV7-8
CASSNPREGNQPQHF
TGTGCCAGCAGCAACCCGAGGGAGGGCAATCAGCCCCAGCATTTT
>TRBJ2-7|-|TRBV5-1
CASSLARQASEQYF
TGCGCCAGCAGCTTGGCCCGACAGGCAAGCGAGCAGTACTTC
>TRBJ2-3|TRBD2|TRBV18
CASSPPAGGLLGTQYF
TGTGCCAGCTCACCACCGGCGGGGGGCCTCTTAGGTACGCAGTATTTT
>TRBJ1-2|TRBD1|TRBV7-2
CASSLRDRSFGGYTF
TGTGCCAGCAGCTTACGGGACAGGTCTTTTGGTGGCTACACCTTC
>TRBJ2-5|TRBD1|TRBV5-1
CASSPGTGQETQYF
TGCGCCAGCAGCCCGGGGACAGGACAAGAGACCCAGTACTTC
>TRBJ1-2|TRBD1|TRBV9
CASSVSPGQGVYGYTF
TGTGCCAGCAGCGTATCACCGGGACAGGGGGTCTATGGCTACACCTTC
>TRBJ2-7|TRBD2|TRBV6-5
CASSYSTSGYEQYF
TGTGCCAGCAGTTACTCGACTAGCGGCTACGAGCAGTACTTC
>TRBJ1-1|-|TRBV9
CASSVVTEAFF
TGTGCCAGCAGCGTCGTCACTGAAGCTTTCTTT
>TRBJ2-7|-|TRBV6-5
CASSQDSYEQYF
TGTGCCAGCAGTCAGGACAGCTACGAGCAGTACTTC
>TRBJ1-6|TRBD1|TRBV5-6
CASSLLGDSINSPLHF
TGTGCCAGCAGCCTATTGGGGGACAGTATTAATTCACCCCTCCACTTT
>TRBJ1-2|-|TRBV30
CAWSLSGQRGYTF
TGTGCCTGGAGTCTTTCTGGACAAAGAGGCTACACCTTC
>TRBJ2-5|-|TRBV15
CATSRGTFQETQYF
TGTGCCACCAGCAGGGGGACTTTCCAAGAGACCCAGTACTTC
>TRBJ1-5|TRBD1|TRBV25-1
CASSAPRQGASNQPQHF
TGTGCCAGCAGTGCCCCCAGACAGGGGGCTAGCAATCAGCCCCAGCATTTT
>TRBJ2-3|-|TRBV11-2
CASSLVASTDTQYF
TGTGCCAGCAGCTTAGTGGCTAGCACAGATACGCAGTATTTT
>TRBJ2-5|TRBD2|TRBV11-2
CASSPGTSGAYQETQYF
TGTGCCAGCAGCCCCGGGACTAGCGGGGCGTACCAAGAGACCCAGTACTTC